Reported below is one T cell receptor (beta chain). Its antigen is still unknown. Germline and junction disagree at one end, which may indicate a read error. This sample stems from a study of blood T cells in healthy people across ages. Whole-study results and caveats: The study lacked donor CMV status, which possibly confounded expanded clonotype changes.

Peripheral blood from each donor was collected in a volume of ten milliliters. PBMCs, at least 7 million per sample, were isolated. Using a J-beta primer mix together with a sample-barcoded 5' primer, a second PCR was run for about 6 to 12 cycles. A minimum of 2.5 million CDR3-containing paired-end reads was obtained for each sample. Each CDR3 protein is one row after TCRdb ran MiXCR on the 5' RACE reads. The sample yields some 1.7 million distinct CDR3 sequences, about 30% seen once. The receptor was isolated from a woman aged 25 to 45 in good health. Material: blood.

In DNA form, the CDR3 reads TGCGTCAGCAGCCCAGGAAACGCGCGGGACAGGGAAGGCTACACCTTC. Protein sequence: CVSSPGNARDREGYTF. The rearrangement uses TRBV5-1 and TRBJ1-2; 9 bases fit TRBD1. This CDR3 spans 16 amino acids. Per the germline V gene, CDR1 is SGHRS and CDR2 is YFSETQ.